The next 13 T cell receptor beta chains were all read from a single sample in a study of blood T cell repertoires in COVID-19. Data came from immunoSEQ multiplex PCR; TCRdb stores just in-frame clones and leaves some out. This sample has some 170,000 clones, with around 84% found just once. Sequencing was carried out using PBMCs or T cells enriched from blood (not recorded which). All receptors come from a man aged 45-65 years who had recovered from COVID-19.

This clone was seen just once. J is TRBJ2-1 and V is TRBV5-1; D gene unclear. The CDR3 loop spans 13 amino acids. Trimming cost V 0 bases and J 5 bases, with 6 bases left between them. CDR1 and CDR2 (germline): SGHRS, YFSETQ. CDR3 DNA: TGCGCCAGCAGCTTGGCAGGTCACAATGAGCAGTTCTTC. Translated: CASSLAGHNEQFF.

The chain combines TRBV9 with TRBJ1-4, with 9 nucleotides matching TRBD1. V was pared by 5 bases and J by 7 bases, with 6 bases of the junction left unmatched. Germline V CDR1 and CDR2: SGDLS, YYNGEE. The CDR3 has 14 residues. As DNA, the CDR3 is TGTGCCAGCAGTGGGACAGGGTCGGGTGAAAAACTGTTTTTT. Protein product: CASSGTGSGEKLFF. Filled out from reference TRBV9 and TRBJ1-4, the complete variable domain reads DSGVTQTPKHLITATGQRVTLRCSPRSGDLSVYWYQQSLDQGLQFLIQYYNGEERAKGNILERFSAQQFPDLHSELNLSSLELGDSALYFCASSGTGSGEKLFFGSGTQLSVL.

The V gene is TRBV19, the J gene TRBJ2-4; 9 nucleotides match TRBD1. Losses at the gene ends were 5 bases for V and 1 base for J; bases not matched to a gene: 15. The CDR3 contains 19 residues. Germline CDR1 and CDR2: LNHDA and SQIVND (reference sequence). The CDR3, as DNA: TGTGCCAGTAGTCGCGGACGGGACAGGGAAGTTTTGGCCAAAAACATTCAGTACTTC. Translated, it gives CASSRGRDREVLAKNIQYF.

This clone has only a few counts. CDR3 sequence reads: CASSQGFTGSYEQYF. CDR3 DNA sequence: TGCGCCAGCAGCCAAGGGTTTACAGGGTCCTACGAGCAGTACTTC. This chain uses TRBV4-1 with TRBJ2-7; D is possibly TRBD1 (6 bases). The germline V gene encodes CDR1 MGHRA and CDR2 YSYEKL. The CDR3 extends over 15 amino acids. V dropped 1 base and J dropped 1 base, with 11 bases sitting between them.

In this sample, this clone turned up once. V and J are TRBV6-5 and TRBJ1-3; 7 nucleotides align to TRBD1. The CDR3 length is 15 residues. CDR1 MNHEY and CDR2 SVGAGI come from the germline V gene. The V gene end was trimmed by 5 bases and the J gene end by 0 bases; junction bases not matched to a gene: 4. The CDR3 DNA follows: TGTGCCAGCAGTCCCGGGACAGTCTCTGGAAACACCATATATTTT. It encodes CASSPGTVSGNTIYF.

This chain connects TRBV29-1 to TRBJ1-1; D is undetermined. V lost 8 bases and J 1 base, leaving 11 bases between the germline ends. The CDR3 consists of 12 residues. Germline V CDR1 and CDR2: SQVTM, ANQGSEA. CDR3 bases: TGCAGCACCAGAGACACGAACACTGAAGCTTTCTTT. Translation gives CSTRDTNTEAFF.

In regard to this clone: A read error is likely, as this CDR3 ends without the conserved phenylalanine or tryptophan. Because the CDR3's place on the DNA is in doubt, the DNA is left out and the CDR3 is given as listed by TCRdb. This rearrangement joins TRBV5-6 to TRBJ2-7; the table calls TRBD2, which could not be checked here. The CDR3 has 9 residues if both end residues are counted. Germline values: CDR1 SGHDT, CDR2 YYEEEE. CDR3: CASRNYGEL.

The chain joins TRBV28 to TRBJ2-1; D is ambiguous. In germline, CDR1 is MDHEN, CDR2 SYDVKM. V was trimmed by 7 bases and J by 5 bases, leaving 6 bases between them. CDR3 size: 11 residues. The chain's CDR3 is CASIQNNEQFF. CDR3 coding DNA: TGTGCCAGCATTCAGAACAATGAGCAGTTCTTC.

The chain recombines TRBV10-1 with TRBJ2-2; 7 bases are shared with TRBD1. CDR3 length equals 16 residues. The ends lost 6 bases at V and 6 bases at J; junction bases unmatched: 13. Germline CDR1 WNHNN, CDR2 SYGVQD (reference sequence). DNA for the CDR3: TGCGCCAGCAGGCCCAGGGGGTTTAGAGTTGCCGGGGAGCTGTTTTTT. Translating it yields CASRPRGFRVAGELFF.

This clone has at least ten counts. V gene TRBV25-1 combines with J gene TRBJ2-7, with 7 bases identical to TRBD1. Germline V gene sequence: CDR1 MGHDK, CDR2 SYGVNS. The CDR3 runs to 15 residues. V lost 4 bases and J lost 2; bases outside the gene matches: 8. CDR3 coding DNA: TGTGCCAGCAGTGGGATAGACAGGGACGCCTACGAGCAGTACTTC. Amino acid sequence: CASSGIDRDAYEQYF.

Here the CDR3 reads CASSPSGGAPDTQYF. Written as DNA, the CDR3 is TGTGCCAGCAGCCCTAGCGGGGGGGCCCCAGATACGCAGTATTTT. The chain combines TRBV3-1 (or the pseudogene TRBV3-2) with TRBJ2-3, with 12 bases fitting TRBD2. The CDR3 covers 15 residues. CDR1 is LGHDT, CDR2 YNNKEL, per germline (reference sequence). Losses at the gene ends were 4 bases for V and 4 bases for J; bases not matched to a gene: 3.

This clone turned up a few times. The rearrangement joins TRBV30 to TRBJ1-2; D is unclear. The length of the CDR3 is 14 residues. Germline V gene sequence: CDR1 GTSNPN, CDR2 SVGIG (reference sequence). V lost 0 bases, J lost 4 bases, and 12 bases lay in between. CDR3 DNA sequence: TGTGCCTGGAGTGTAACGGGGTTAAGCTATGGCTACACCTTC. Its translation: CAWSVTGLSYGYTF.

In this sample, this clone turned up a few times. The chain uses TRBV19 and TRBJ2-3, with 7 bases fitting TRBD2. V was clipped by 4 bases and J by 1 base; unmatched bases: 8. Germline loops: CDR1 LNHDA, CDR2 SQIVND (reference sequence). The CDR3 length is 16 residues. The CDR3 nucleotides are TGTGCCAGTAGTACAAACGGCCGGGGGGGCACAGATACGCAGTATTTT. Translated: CASSTNGRGGTDTQYF.